Listed below are T cell receptor beta chains from one sample, sequenced in a study of cytomegalovirus exposure and HLA in healthy donors. Libraries were prepared by immunoSEQ multiplex PCR; TCRdb keeps only in-frame clonotypes and omits some of them. The table shows fewer than 200,000 clones, with 75% to 90% occurring only once. What was sequenced was PBMCs. Every receptor here comes from a woman younger than 30 in good health and CMV-seronegative. Both conserved end residues are trimmed from each CDR3.

v_gene	j_gene	CDR3aa
TRBV2	TRBJ2-4	ASSETRGLAKNIQY
TRBV6-6	TRBJ1-2	ASSYSGGVYGYT
TRBV5-5	TRBJ2-7	ASSNGQSYEQY
TRBV4-2	TRBJ2-3	ASSQVSGVVVDTQY
TRBV7-8	TRBJ2-7	ASSLAEGIQTLTYEQY
TRBV6-1	TRBJ2-7	ASTRPGGEQY
TRBV29-1	TRBJ1-2	SSQEAGYGYT
TRBV21-1	TRBJ1-5	ASSSRQVSNSNQPQH
TRBV5-1	TRBJ2-1	ASSPQGTGGYNEQF
TRBV19	TRBJ1-2	ASSDRTLTGYT
TRBV9	TRBJ2-7	ASSWGGSYEQY
TRBV5-1	TRBJ2-3	ASSLMTGTDTQY
TRBV9	TRBJ1-3	ASSLLQGAGNTIY
TRBV27	TRBJ1-5	ASSLGSGLYSNQPQH
TRBV9	TRBJ1-1	ASTRTGRNTEAF
TRBV5-1	TRBJ2-7	ASSLFPATTLLGYEQY
TRBV2	TRBJ1-2	ASSLTGPGGYGYT
TRBV5-5	TRBJ2-5	ASSFSPLQETQY
TRBV7-6	TRBJ1-2	ASSSGNSYGYT
TRBV13	TRBJ2-7	ASNLGGLAGDEQY
TRBV18	TRBJ1-3	ASSSDRSSGNTIY
TRBV6-6	TRBJ2-2	ASSTPGFAGELF